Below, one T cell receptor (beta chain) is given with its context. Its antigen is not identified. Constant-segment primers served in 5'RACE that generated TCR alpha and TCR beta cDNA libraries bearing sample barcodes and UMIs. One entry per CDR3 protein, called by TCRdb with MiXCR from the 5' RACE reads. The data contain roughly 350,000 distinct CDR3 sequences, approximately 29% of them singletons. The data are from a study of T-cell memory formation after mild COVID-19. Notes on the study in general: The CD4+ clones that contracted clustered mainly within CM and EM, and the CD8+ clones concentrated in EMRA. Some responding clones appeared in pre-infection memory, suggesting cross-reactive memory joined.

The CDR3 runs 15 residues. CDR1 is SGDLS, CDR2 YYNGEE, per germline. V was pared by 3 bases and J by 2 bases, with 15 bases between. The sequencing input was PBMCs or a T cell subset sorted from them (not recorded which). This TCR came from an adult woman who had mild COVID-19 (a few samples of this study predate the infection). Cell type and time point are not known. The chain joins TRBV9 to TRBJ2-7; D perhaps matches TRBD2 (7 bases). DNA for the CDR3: TGTGCCAGCAGCGGCGGACTAGGGGGGACCTACGAGCAGTACTTC. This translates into CASSGGLGGTYEQYF. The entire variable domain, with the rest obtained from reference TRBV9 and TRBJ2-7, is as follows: DSGVTQTPKHLITATGQRVTLRCSPRSGDLSVYWYQQSLDQGLQFLIQYYNGEERAKGNILERFSAQQFPDLHSELNLSSLELGDSALYFCASSGGLGGTYEQYFGPGTRLTVT.